This record covers a single T cell receptor (beta chain). Its matching antigen is unknown. Unfractionated whole blood yielded total RNA, and T cells were not sorted. This record belongs to a study of monozygotic twins with inflammatory bowel disease. Regarding the study as a whole: Since immunosuppressive treatments differed, patient repertoires may have gained added variability. Similarity of repertoires did not differ between concordant and discordant twins, possibly from limited power.

TCRdb re-called the 5' RACE reads and gives one entry per CDR3 protein, without DNA. The sample holds 350,000 to 550,000 distinct CDR3 sequences. The CDR3 runs to 15 residues. Per the germline V gene, CDR1 is SGHTA and CDR2 is FQGNSA. The TCR originated in a human donor with ulcerative colitis or Crohn's disease, or a healthy co-twin of an affected twin (not recorded which). The chain uses TRBV7-2 and TRBJ1-5; the D gene TCRdb calls, TRBD1, cannot be checked with no DNA. The source material was blood. CDR3: CASSLRVGAGQPQHF.